The 26 T cell receptor beta chains below all came from one sample that was sequenced in a study of blood T cells in healthy people across ages (dated by TCRdb to the mid-2010s). Library generation was performed with 5' RACE. Sequencing took place on an Illumina HiSeq 2500. A second roughly 6 to 12 cycle PCR used a sample-barcoded 5' primer and a J-beta primer mix. In-frame beta chains were kept once TCRdb had trimmed the public reads at Q25 with fastp and called clones with MiXCR. Records with the same CDR3 protein are collapsed into one entry carrying the most frequent genes and DNA. The sample table records hundreds of thousands of distinct CDR3 sequences; 32% of these occur just once. The ten most abundant clones make up 15% of the sample. The sequenced sample consisted of blood. The receptors come from a woman of 80 years or more in good health. Donor details come from another sample of the same person, matched by shared clones.

At least ten counts were recorded for this clonotype. In DNA form, the CDR3 reads TGTGCCTGCGGGGAGAGCTCCTACAATGAGCAGTTCTTC. This gives the protein CACGESSYNEQFF. V gene TRBV7-9 combines with J gene TRBJ2-1; D is perhaps TRBD2 (6 bases). CDR3 length: 13 amino acids. Trimming took off 11 bases at V and 0 bases at J, with 11 bases between the two ends. The germline V gene encodes CDR1 SEHNR and CDR2 FQNEAQ (reference sequence). The full variable domain, rest sourced from reference TRBV7-9 and TRBJ2-1, is DTGVSQNPRHKITKRGQNVTFRCDPISEHNRLYWYRQTLGQGPEFLTYFQNEAQLEKSRLLSDRFSAERPKGSFSTLEIQRTEQGDSAMYLCACGESSYNEQFFGPGTRLTVL.

V is TRBV5-8 and J is TRBJ2-5, with D perhaps given as TRBD1 or TRBD2 (6 bases each). The V and J ends lost 4 bases and 5 bases respectively, with 21 bases between them. The CDR3 totals 16 residues. CDR1 is SGHTS, CDR2 YDEGEE, per germline. CDR3 protein: CASSPTGAGGWETQYF. Here the CDR3 DNA reads TGTGCCAGCAGCCCGACGGGGGCAGGCGGTTGGGAGACCCAGTACTTC.

The chain is built from TRBV19 and TRBJ1-5, with unresolved D. In germline, CDR1 is LNHDA, CDR2 SQIVND (reference sequence). CDR3 length: 13 residues. V lost 5 bases to trimming and J lost 5 bases, with 10 bases between them. The CDR3 loop is CASSSQVYQPQHF. CDR3 nucleotides: TGTGCCAGTAGTTCCCAGGTTTATCAGCCCCAGCATTTT.

This clonotype was seen ten or more times. This chain links TRBV30 with TRBJ1-2, with unresolved D. Trimming left V 0 bases short and J 8 bases short, with 16 bases between. CDR1 and CDR2 from the germline V gene are GTSNPN and SVGIG (reference sequence). This CDR3 spans 14 amino acids. CDR3 in amino acids: CAWSVRAELGGYTF. The CDR3 nucleotides are TGTGCCTGGAGTGTACGGGCAGAACTCGGCGGCTACACCTTC. Combining the CDR3 with reference TRBV30 and TRBJ1-2 gives the whole variable domain SQTIHQWPATLVQPVGSPLSLECTVEGTSNPNLYWYRQAAGRGLQLLFYSVGIGQISSEVPQNLSASRPQDRQFILSSKKLLLSDSGFYLCAWSVRAELGGYTFGSGTRLTVV.

This clonotype was seen many times. V and J are TRBV7-2 and TRBJ2-1; tentatively, D is TRBD1 (6 bases). V was cut by 5 bases and J by 4 bases, with 15 bases left in between. The CDR3 length is 15 residues. CDR1 and CDR2 from the germline V gene are SGHTA and FQGNSA. In DNA form, the CDR3 reads TGTGCCAGCAGCGCCCGGGACACAAGATACAATGAGCAGTTCTTC. Its translation: CASSARDTRYNEQFF.

Only one count was recorded for this clonotype. The chain links TRBV2 to TRBJ2-3; D is possibly TRBD1 (5 bases). Trimming took 7 bases from V and 2 from J, leaving 10 bases between them. The CDR3 has 13 amino acids. Germline V lookup: CDR1 SNHLY, CDR2 FYNNEI. CDR3 bases: TGTGCCAGCACGGGCAGGGTCACAGATACGCAGTATTTT. Translating gives CASTGRVTDTQYF.

This clonotype was seen more than once but under ten times. The chain recombines TRBV3-1 with TRBJ1-1; D is possibly TRBD1 (5 bases). The CDR3 totals 13 residues. The V end was cut by 4 bases, the J end by 4 bases, with 10 bases between. Germline-derived CDR1 and CDR2 are LGHDT and YNNKEL (reference sequence). The CDR3 is CASSPGGGTEAFF. In DNA, the CDR3 is TGTGCCAGCAGCCCCGGGGGGGGCACTGAAGCTTTCTTT.

This clonotype was counted many times. This rearrangement joins TRBV12-3 or TRBV12-4 to TRBJ1-2; 7 nucleotides line up with TRBD1. V lost 1 base and J lost 8; bases outside the gene matches: 4. The CDR3 covers 13 residues. As DNA, the CDR3 is TGTGCCAGCAGTTTAGGACAGGGCAGCGGCTACACCTTC. As protein: CASSLGQGSGYTF.

The chain joins TRBV6-5 to TRBJ2-1; D remains ambiguous. This CDR3 has 17 residues. CDR1 is MNHEY and CDR2 is SVGAGI in the germline V gene. Between the trimmed V and J ends, which lost 2 bases and 3 bases, there was a span of 17 bases. The CDR3 nucleotides read TGTGCCAGCAGTTACGGCCCTTCTCTAGGGATCTACAATGAGCAGTTCTTC. The encoded protein is CASSYGPSLGIYNEQFF.

The chain links TRBV7-2 to TRBJ2-3; D gene unclear. Germline-derived CDR1 and CDR2 are SGHTA and FQGNSA. The CDR3 is made up of 16 amino acids. V was clipped by 2 bases and J by 3 bases, with 15 bases between them. This CDR3 reads CASSLRMSRSTDTQYF. The CDR3 coding sequence is TGTGCCAGCAGCTTAAGGATGAGCAGGTCGACAGATACGCAGTATTTT.

In its sample, this clonotype was seen once. The CDR3: CASSEAGTSPYNEQFF. In DNA, the CDR3 is TGTGCCAGCAGCGAGGCCGGGACTTCGCCCTACAATGAGCAGTTCTTC. The genes are TRBV7-9 and TRBJ2-1, with D perhaps TRBD2 (6 bases). Germline CDR1 is SEHNR and CDR2 is FQNEAQ (reference sequence). V was pared by 5 bases and J by 2 bases, with 16 bases between. This CDR3 contains 16 residues.

Comment on this clonotype: Mismatch with germline at one junction end may stem from a read error. The CDR3 DNA follows: TGCGCCAGCAGCCCATCGGGACTGCCGAACGCTGAAGCTTTCTTT. It codes for CASSPSGLPNAEAFF. The rearrangement joins TRBV5-1 to TRBJ1-1; D may be TRBD1 (5 bases). This CDR3 contains 15 residues. Germline CDR1 is SGHRS and CDR2 is YFSETQ.

As DNA, the CDR3 is TGCAGTGCTAGAGATCCTCTAGCAATCCCTTCCTACGAGCAGTACTTC. Encoded protein: CSARDPLAIPSYEQYF. The chain uses TRBV20-1 and TRBJ2-7, with D possibly being TRBD2 (5 bases). CDR1 and CDR2 from the germline V gene are DFQATT and SNEGSKA (reference sequence). The V end was cut by 0 bases, the J end by 1 base, with 16 bases between. CDR3 length: 16 amino acids.

This clonotype was observed many times. CDR3 nucleotide sequence: TGTGCCAGCAGCCAGAAGGGGACGGCGGAGACCCAGTACTTC. Translating gives CASSQKGTAETQYF. The gene calls are TRBV3-1 and TRBJ2-5; D is possibly TRBD1 or TRBD2 (5 bases each). Trimming took off 3 bases at V and 5 bases at J, with 13 bases between the two ends. Per the germline V gene, CDR1 is LGHDT and CDR2 is YNNKEL (reference sequence). This CDR3 region has 14 residues.

This clonotype was observed a few times. One junction end does not reproduce the germline sequence, and a read error may be involved. The V gene is TRBV5-6, the J gene TRBJ1-2, with 9 bases lining up with TRBD1. From germline, CDR1 is SGHDT and CDR2 YYEEEE. The CDR3 has 14 amino acids. The CDR3 loop reads CAGSYDRGNYGYTF. The DNA for the CDR3 is TGTGCCGGCAGCTATGACAGGGGGAACTATGGCTACACCTTC.

The chain uses TRBV7-9 and TRBJ2-1; 13 positions agree with TRBD2. The CDR3 sequence is 19 residues long. The V gene end was trimmed by 3 bases and the J gene end by 2 bases; junction bases not matched to a gene: 10. The V gene's germline CDR1 is SEHNR and CDR2 FQNEAQ (reference sequence). The CDR3 coding sequence is TGTGCCAGCAGCTTGGCACTAGCGGGAGGGCCGATCCCCTACAATGAGCAGTTCTTC. Translated, it gives CASSLALAGGPIPYNEQFF.

Note on this clonotype: A clone one base away is much larger, so this may be a read error. The rearrangement joins TRBV12-3 or TRBV12-4 to TRBJ2-5, with 8 nucleotides matching TRBD1. V lost 1 base, J lost 11 bases, and 12 bases stayed unmatched. CDR3 size: 15 residues. The CDR3 is CASSLGGTGPGEQYF. In DNA, the CDR3 is TGTGCCAGCAGTTTAGGAGGGACAGGCCCTGGGGAGCAGTACTTC.

In DNA, the CDR3 is TGCGCCAGCAGCGCAGAGTGGCGGGGGACAGGCTCTGGGGCCAACGTCCTGACTTTC. It is translated as CASSAEWRGTGSGANVLTF. V and J are TRBV5-1 and TRBJ2-6; perhaps TRBD1 as D (8 bases). The V gene's germline CDR1 is SGHRS and CDR2 YFSETQ. Trimming shortened V by 4 bases and J by 0 bases, and 20 bases separated the two germline ends. The CDR3 loop spans 19 amino acids.

The rearrangement links TRBV3-1 to TRBJ2-1; 7 positions agree with TRBD2. Germline-derived CDR1 and CDR2 are LGHDT and YNNKEL (reference sequence). The CDR3 extends over 15 amino acids. J was trimmed by 8 bases and V by 0 bases; bases with no gene match: 7. Here the CDR3 DNA reads TGTGCCAGCAGCCAAGAGGCGGGAGCGTCACATGAGCAGTTCTTC. Translating gives CASSQEAGASHEQFF.

This rearrangement joins TRBV5-1 to TRBJ1-5; D is unclear. The length of the CDR3 is 16 residues. The germline CDR1 and CDR2 sequences are SGHRS and YFSETQ. The V gene lost 3 bases and the J gene lost 2 bases, with 15 bases spanning the gap. CDR3 DNA sequence: TGCGCCAGCAGCTGGGGAGACGCAGGAGGCAATCAGCCCCAGCATTTT. Encoded protein: CASSWGDAGGNQPQHF.

This clonotype has only one observation. The chain is built from TRBV11-3 and TRBJ2-3; D is unresolved. The CDR3 has 16 amino acids. Per germline, CDR1 SGHNT and CDR2 YENEEA. The V end was cut by 0 bases, the J end by 0 bases, with 10 bases between. CDR3: CASSLDDGWSTDTQYF. In DNA form, the CDR3 reads TGTGCCAGCAGCTTAGATGACGGGTGGAGCACAGATACGCAGTATTTT.

The chain couples TRBV9 to TRBJ2-7; D is possibly TRBD1 (5 bases). V lost 3 bases and J 3 bases, leaving 16 bases between the germline ends. This CDR3 spans 15 amino acids. Germline V lookup: CDR1 SGDLS, CDR2 YYNGEE. CDR3: CASSAEDTPYYEQYF. CDR3 coding DNA: TGTGCCAGCAGCGCCGAGGACACACCATACTACGAGCAGTACTTC. Looking up the rest from reference TRBV9 and TRBJ2-7 gives the full variable domain: DSGVTQTPKHLITATGQRVTLRCSPRSGDLSVYWYQQSLDQGLQFLIQYYNGEERAKGNILERFSAQQFPDLHSELNLSSLELGDSALYFCASSAEDTPYYEQYFGPGTRLTVT.

This clonotype was seen ten or more times. V usage is TRBV6-5 and J usage is TRBJ1-2, with TRBD1 as a possible D gene (6 bases). Germline lookup yields CDR1 MNHEY and CDR2 SVGAGI. Trimming stripped 6 bases from V and 6 bases from J, with 17 bases between. The CDR3 has 14 amino acids. CDR3 in amino acids: CASSPQQGTHGYTF. CDR3 DNA sequence: TGTGCCAGCAGCCCACAACAGGGCACCCATGGCTACACCTTC.

Turning to this clonotype: A much larger clone lies a single base off, so this may be a read error. This chain links TRBV5-5 with TRBJ1-2, with 11 bases matching TRBD1. The V segment lost 7 bases and the J segment 4 bases; nucleotides outside the gene matches: 6. Germline values: CDR1 SGHKS, CDR2 YYEKEE (reference sequence). This CDR3 is built from 14 residues. The CDR3 DNA is TGTGCCAGCTGCTGGACAGGGGGCAGCTATGGCTACACCTTC. This codes for CASCWTGGSYGYTF. The full variable domain, with the rest looked up from reference TRBV5-5 and TRBJ1-2, is DAGVTQSPTHLIKTRGQQVTLRCSPISGHKSVSWYQQVLGQGPQFIFQYYEKEERGRGNFPDRFSARQFPNYSSELNVNALLLGDSALYLCASCWTGGSYGYTFGSGTRLTVV.

This clonotype has at least ten counts. This chain uses TRBV15 with TRBJ1-2; D is ambiguous. Per germline, CDR1 LNHNV and CDR2 YYDKDF (reference sequence). CDR3 length equals 14 residues. V lost 0 bases and J 0 bases, leaving 5 bases between the germline ends. CDR3 DNA: TGTGCCACCAGCAGAGAGGGGTCTAACTATGGCTACACCTTC. Amino acid sequence: CATSREGSNYGYTF.

V gene TRBV20-1 combines with J gene TRBJ1-5; D gene uncertain. With 1 base removed from V and 0 bases from J, the gap between germline ends came to 10 bases. In germline, CDR1 is DFQATT, CDR2 SNEGSKA (reference sequence). This CDR3 has 15 amino acids. In DNA form, the CDR3 reads TGCAGTGCTAGAGTCCCCGGGCCTAGCAATCAGCCCCAGCATTTT. It is translated as CSARVPGPSNQPQHF.